This T cell receptor (beta chain) was obtained from a study of regulatory T cells in long-lasting Graves disease. This clonotype turned up a few times. The antigen is undetermined. V lost 6 bases to trimming and J lost 4 bases; unmatched junction nucleotides: 9. CDR1 is MNHNS and CDR2 is SASEGT in the germline V gene. This CDR3 has 14 residues. iRepertoire HTBI primers and Arm-PCR of CDR3 regions built TCR beta libraries. TCRdb re-called the multiplex PCR reads with MiXCR, one entry per CDR3 protein. The sample includes about 530,000 distinct CDR3 sequences, more than 15% seen only once; the top ten take roughly 25%. The time point denotes: newly diagnosed GD, antithyroid drugs for less than 3 months. With RNA extracted from PBMCs as input, the TCR library was made. Overall study findings and caveats: Patients with persistent disease showed a bias toward TRBV28, TRBJ1-2 and TRBJ2-5. Rather than thyroid tissue, only peripheral blood underwent study.

Another study also made use of these data, one on T cells in Graves' hyperthyroidism and ophthalmopathy. That study adds: In the analysis, a 13 V-J model separated ophthalmopathy from stable hyperthyroidism.

This receptor was identified in a woman aged 40-60 years with Graves disease. Sequenced here: peripheral blood mononuclear cells (PBMCs), sampled at new diagnosis, from a patient treated with antithyroid drugs. The genes are TRBV6-1 and TRBJ2-7, with 7 bases aligning to TRBD1. The CDR3 loop is CASSREGRGYEQYF. In nucleotides, the CDR3 is TGTGCCAGCAGCCGAGAGGGCAGGGGGTACGAGCAGTACTTC.